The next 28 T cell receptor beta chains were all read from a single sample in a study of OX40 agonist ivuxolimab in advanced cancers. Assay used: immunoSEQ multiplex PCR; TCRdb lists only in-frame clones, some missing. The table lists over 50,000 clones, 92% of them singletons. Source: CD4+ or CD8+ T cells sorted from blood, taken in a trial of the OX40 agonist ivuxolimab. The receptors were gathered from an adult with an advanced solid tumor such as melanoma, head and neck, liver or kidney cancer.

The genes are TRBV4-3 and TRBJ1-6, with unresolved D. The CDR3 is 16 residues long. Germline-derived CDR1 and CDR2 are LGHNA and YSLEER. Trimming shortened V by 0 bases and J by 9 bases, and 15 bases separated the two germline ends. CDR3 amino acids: CASSQDVGLHISPLHF. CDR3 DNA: TGCGCCAGCAGCCAAGATGTCGGTCTGCACATTTCACCCCTCCACTTT.

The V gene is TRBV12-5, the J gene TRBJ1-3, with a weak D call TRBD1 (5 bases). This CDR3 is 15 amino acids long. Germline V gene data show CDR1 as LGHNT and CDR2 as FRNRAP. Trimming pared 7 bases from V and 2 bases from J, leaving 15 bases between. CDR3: CASAPPRQPGNTIYF. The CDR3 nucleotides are TGTGCTAGTGCTCCCCCCCGACAGCCTGGAAACACCATATATTTT.

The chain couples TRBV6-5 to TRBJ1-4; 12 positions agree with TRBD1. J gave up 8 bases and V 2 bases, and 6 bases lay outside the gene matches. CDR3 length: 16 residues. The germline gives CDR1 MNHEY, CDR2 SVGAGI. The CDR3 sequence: CASSYGRDRGREKLFF. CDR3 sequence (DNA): TGTGCCAGCAGTTACGGCCGGGACAGGGGGCGAGAAAAACTGTTTTTT.

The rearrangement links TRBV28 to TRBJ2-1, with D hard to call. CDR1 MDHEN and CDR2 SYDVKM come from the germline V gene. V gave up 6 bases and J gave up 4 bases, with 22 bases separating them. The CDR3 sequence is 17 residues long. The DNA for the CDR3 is TGTGCCAGCAGACAACTCGATTCCTTATCCTTATACAATGAGCAGTTCTTC. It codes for CASRQLDSLSLYNEQFF.

CDR3 protein: CASSSAPGDLVDTDTQYF. The DNA of the CDR3 is TGCGCCAGCAGCTCCGCCCCAGGGGACCTTGTGGACACAGATACGCAGTATTTT. V and J are TRBV5-1 and TRBJ2-3, with D possibly matching TRBD1 (6 bases). The CDR3 runs to 18 residues. V lost 3 bases to trimming and J lost 2 bases, with 22 bases between them. CDR1 is SGHRS, CDR2 YFSETQ, per germline.

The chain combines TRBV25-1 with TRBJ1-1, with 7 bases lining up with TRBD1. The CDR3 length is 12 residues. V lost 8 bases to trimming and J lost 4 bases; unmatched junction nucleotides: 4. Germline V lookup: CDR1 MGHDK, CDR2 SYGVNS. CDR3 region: CASSHRGTEAFF. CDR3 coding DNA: TGTGCCAGCTCACACAGGGGCACTGAAGCTTTCTTT. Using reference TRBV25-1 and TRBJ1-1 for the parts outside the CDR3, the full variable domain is EADIYQTPRYLVIGTGKKITLECSQTMGHDKMYWYQQDPGMELHLIHYSYGVNSTEKGDLSSESTVSRIRTEHFPLTLESARPSHTSQYLCASSHRGTEAFFGQGTRLTVV.

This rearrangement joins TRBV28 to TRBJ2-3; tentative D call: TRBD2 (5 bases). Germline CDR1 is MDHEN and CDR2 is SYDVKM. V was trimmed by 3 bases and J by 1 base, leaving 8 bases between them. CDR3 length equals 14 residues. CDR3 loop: CASSFWGGTDTQYF. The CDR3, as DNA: TGTGCCAGCAGTTTCTGGGGAGGCACAGATACGCAGTATTTT.

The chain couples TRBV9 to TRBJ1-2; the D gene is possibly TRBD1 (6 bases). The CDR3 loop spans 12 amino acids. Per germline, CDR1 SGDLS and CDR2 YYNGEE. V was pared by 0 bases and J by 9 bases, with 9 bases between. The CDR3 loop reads CASSVVGGSYTF. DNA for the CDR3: TGTGCCAGCAGCGTAGTAGGGGGAAGCTACACCTTC.

The CDR3 coding sequence is TGTGCCAGCAGTCCCTCCACTGGCGTCTTGATCTATGGCTACACCTTC. Protein sequence: CASSPSTGVLIYGYTF. The rearrangement links TRBV27 to TRBJ1-2; D gene ambiguous. V gave up 5 bases and J gave up 4 bases, with 20 bases separating them. The germline V gene has CDR1 MNHEY and CDR2 SMNVEV (reference sequence). CDR3 size: 16 residues.

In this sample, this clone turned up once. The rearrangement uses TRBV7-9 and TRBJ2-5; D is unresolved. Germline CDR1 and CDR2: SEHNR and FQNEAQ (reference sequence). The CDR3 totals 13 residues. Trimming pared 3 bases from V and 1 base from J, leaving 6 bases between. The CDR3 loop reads CASSFTTQETQYF. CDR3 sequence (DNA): TGTGCCAGCAGCTTCACCACCCAAGAGACCCAGTACTTC.

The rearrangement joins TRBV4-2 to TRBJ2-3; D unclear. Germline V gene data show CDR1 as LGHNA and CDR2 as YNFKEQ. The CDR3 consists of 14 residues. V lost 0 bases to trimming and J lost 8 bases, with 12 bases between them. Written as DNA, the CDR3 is TGTGCCAGCAGCCAAGACCATTCCGAGAGTACGCAGTATTTT. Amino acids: CASSQDHSESTQYF.

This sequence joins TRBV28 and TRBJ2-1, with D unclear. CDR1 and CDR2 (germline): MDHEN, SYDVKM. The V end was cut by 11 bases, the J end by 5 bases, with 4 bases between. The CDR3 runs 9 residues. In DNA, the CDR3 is TGTGCCGGGGACAATGAGCAGTTCTTC. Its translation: CAGDNEQFF.

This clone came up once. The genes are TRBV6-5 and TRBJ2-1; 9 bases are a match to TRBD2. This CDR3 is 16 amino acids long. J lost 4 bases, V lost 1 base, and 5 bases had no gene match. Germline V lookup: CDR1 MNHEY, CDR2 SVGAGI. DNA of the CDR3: TGTGCCAGCAGTTACTTGATAGCGGGGGAGTACAATGAGCAGTTCTTC. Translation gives CASSYLIAGEYNEQFF.

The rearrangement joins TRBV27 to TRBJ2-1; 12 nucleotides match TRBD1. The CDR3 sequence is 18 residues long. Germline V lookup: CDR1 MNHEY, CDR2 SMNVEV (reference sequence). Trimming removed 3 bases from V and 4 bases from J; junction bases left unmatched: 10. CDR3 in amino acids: CASSLGLGQGAIYNEQFF. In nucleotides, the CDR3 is TGTGCCAGCAGTTTGGGTTTGGGACAGGGGGCGATTTACAATGAGCAGTTCTTC.

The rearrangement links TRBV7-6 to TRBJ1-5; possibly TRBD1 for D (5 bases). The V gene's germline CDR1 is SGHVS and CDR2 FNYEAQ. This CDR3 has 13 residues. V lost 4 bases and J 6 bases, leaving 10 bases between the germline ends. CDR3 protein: CASSSGAGQPQHF. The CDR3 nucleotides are TGTGCCAGCAGCTCTGGGGCAGGTCAGCCCCAGCATTTT.

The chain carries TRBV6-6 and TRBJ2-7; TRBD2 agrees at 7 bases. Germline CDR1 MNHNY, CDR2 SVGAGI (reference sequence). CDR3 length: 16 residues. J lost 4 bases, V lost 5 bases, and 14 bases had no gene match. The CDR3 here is CASSPPLADGRYEQYF. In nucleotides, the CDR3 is TGTGCCAGCAGTCCCCCTTTGGCCGACGGGAGGTACGAGCAGTACTTC.

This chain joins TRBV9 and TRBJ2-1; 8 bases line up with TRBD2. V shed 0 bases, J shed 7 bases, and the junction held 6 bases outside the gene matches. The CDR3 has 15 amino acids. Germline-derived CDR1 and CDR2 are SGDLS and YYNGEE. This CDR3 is CASSVGGGPKNEQFF. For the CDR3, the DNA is TGTGCCAGCAGCGTAGGCGGGGGGCCTAAAAATGAGCAGTTCTTC.

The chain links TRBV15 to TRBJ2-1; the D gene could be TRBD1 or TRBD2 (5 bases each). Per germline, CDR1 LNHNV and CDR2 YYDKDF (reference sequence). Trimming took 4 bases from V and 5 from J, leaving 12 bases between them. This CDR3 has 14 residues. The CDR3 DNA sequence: TGTGCCACCAGCACCGGGACCCCTGACAATGAGCAGTTCTTC. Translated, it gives CATSTGTPDNEQFF.

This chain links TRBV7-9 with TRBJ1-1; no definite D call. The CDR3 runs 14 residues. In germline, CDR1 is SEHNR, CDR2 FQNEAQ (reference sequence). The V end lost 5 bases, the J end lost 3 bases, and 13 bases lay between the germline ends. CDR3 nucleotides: TGTGCCAGCAGCAAAACTGGAACGTACACTGAAGCTTTCTTT. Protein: CASSKTGTYTEAFF.

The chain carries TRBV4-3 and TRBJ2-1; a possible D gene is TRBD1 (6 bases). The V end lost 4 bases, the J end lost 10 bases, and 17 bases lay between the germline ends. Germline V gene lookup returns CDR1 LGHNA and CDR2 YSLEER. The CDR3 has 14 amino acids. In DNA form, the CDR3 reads TGCGCCAGCAGCCCGGAGGATTCGGGGACAGAGCAGTTCTTC. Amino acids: CASSPEDSGTEQFF.

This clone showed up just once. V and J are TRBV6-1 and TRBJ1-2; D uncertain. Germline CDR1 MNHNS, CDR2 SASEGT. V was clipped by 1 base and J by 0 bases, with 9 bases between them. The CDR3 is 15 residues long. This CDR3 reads CASSEGLAANYGYTF. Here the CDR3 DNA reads TGTGCCAGCAGTGAAGGTCTGGCAGCTAACTATGGCTACACCTTC.

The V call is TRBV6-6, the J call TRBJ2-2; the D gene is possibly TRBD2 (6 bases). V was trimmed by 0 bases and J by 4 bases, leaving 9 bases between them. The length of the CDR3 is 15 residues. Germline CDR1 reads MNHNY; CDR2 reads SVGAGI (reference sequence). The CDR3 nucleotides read TGTGCCAGCAGTTACTCCACGGAGGGCACCGGGGAGCTGTTTTTT. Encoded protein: CASSYSTEGTGELFF.

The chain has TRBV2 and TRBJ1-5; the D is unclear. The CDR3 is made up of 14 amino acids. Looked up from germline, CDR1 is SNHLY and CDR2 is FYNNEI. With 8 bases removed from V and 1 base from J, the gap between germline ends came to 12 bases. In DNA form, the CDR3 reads TGTGCCAGCGGGAGCATCTTGAGCAATCAGCCCCAGCATTTT. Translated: CASGSILSNQPQHF. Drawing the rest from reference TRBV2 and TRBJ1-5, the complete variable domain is EPEVTQTPSHQVTQMGQEVILRCVPISNHLYFYWYRQILGQKVEFLVSFYNNEISEKSEIFDDQFSVERPDGSNFTLKIRSTKLEDSAMYFCASGSILSNQPQHFGDGTRLSIL.

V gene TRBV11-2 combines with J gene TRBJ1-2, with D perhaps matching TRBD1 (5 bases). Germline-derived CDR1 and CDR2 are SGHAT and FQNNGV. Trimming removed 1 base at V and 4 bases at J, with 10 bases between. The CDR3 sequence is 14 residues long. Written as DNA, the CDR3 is TGTGCCAGCAGCTTAGGCGGGGGGAGCTATGGCTACACCTTC. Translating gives CASSLGGGSYGYTF.

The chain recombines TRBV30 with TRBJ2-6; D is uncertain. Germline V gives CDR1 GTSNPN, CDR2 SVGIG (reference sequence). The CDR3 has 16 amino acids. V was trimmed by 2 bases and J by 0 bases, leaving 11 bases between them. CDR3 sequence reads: CAWSPLYHSGANVLTF. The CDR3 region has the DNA TGTGCCTGGAGTCCCCTTTATCACTCTGGGGCCAACGTCCTGACTTTC.

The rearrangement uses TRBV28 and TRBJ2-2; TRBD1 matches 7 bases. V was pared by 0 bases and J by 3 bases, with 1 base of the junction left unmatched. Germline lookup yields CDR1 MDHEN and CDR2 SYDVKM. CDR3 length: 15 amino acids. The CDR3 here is CASSLWGQYTGELFF. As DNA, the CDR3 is TGTGCCAGCAGTTTATGGGGACAGTACACCGGGGAGCTGTTTTTT.

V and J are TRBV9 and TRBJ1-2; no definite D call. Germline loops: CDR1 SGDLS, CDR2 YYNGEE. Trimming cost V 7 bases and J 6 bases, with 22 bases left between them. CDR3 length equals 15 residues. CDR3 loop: CASSEGDSPPHGYTF. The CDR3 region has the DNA TGTGCCAGCTCAGAGGGAGATAGCCCGCCACATGGCTACACCTTC.

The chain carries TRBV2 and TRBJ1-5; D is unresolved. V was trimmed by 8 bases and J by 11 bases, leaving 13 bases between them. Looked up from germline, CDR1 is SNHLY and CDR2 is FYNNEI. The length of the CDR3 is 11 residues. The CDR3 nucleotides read TGTGCCAGCGGGCTAGGAACGGCCCAGCATTTT. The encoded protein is CASGLGTAQHF.